A selection of T cell receptor beta chains follows, all from one sample in a study of beta chain features in type 1 diabetes. Sequencing used immunoSEQ multiplex PCR; TCRdb keeps in-frame clones, though not all of them. The sample shows about 450,000 clones, roughly 10% of them seen only once. The sample was naive CD4+ T cells from blood. Receptors were obtained from a woman between 18 and 30 years old in good health. Both conserved end residues are part of each CDR3.

TRBJ2-6,TRBV23-1,CASSRGAPRAGANVLTF
TRBJ2-3,TRBV6-4,CASRGTRSTDTQYF
TRBJ2-1,TRBV29-1,CSVERAGGMDEQFF
TRBJ1-2,TRBV7-2,CASSLRRTEGSSYTF
TRBJ1-5,TRBV2,CASNPGTNQPQHF
TRBJ2-5,TRBV28,CASNPRGSGKETQYF
TRBJ2-2,TRBV11-1,CASSLRQTGELFF
TRBJ2-3,TRBV4-3,CASRINPKGRGHTDTQYF
TRBJ1-1,TRBV18,CASSPSGHTEAFF
TRBJ2-1,TRBV7-2,CASSSEPPGQGYNEQFF
TRBJ1-1,TRBV25-1,CASLRTTEAFF
TRBJ2-3,TRBV7-9,CASSPRALDTQYF
TRBJ2-7,TRBV29-1,CSVEGQGRNDEQYF
TRBJ2-7,TRBV9,CASSVGLSYEQYF
TRBJ2-7,TRBV5-1,CASSLARAPSSYEQYF
TRBJ2-1,TRBV7-2,CASSFLRGGGNEQFF
TRBJ2-2,TRBV12-5,CASGLRQPTGELFF
TRBJ2-3,TRBV21-1,CASSWRGGPDTQYF
TRBJ2-4,TRBV27,CASSLSPSGGRAAKNIQYF
TRBJ2-3,TRBV5-4,CASSQALSTDTQYF
TRBJ1-6,TRBV5-1,CASSLGTSNSPLHF
TRBJ2-1,TRBV18,CASSPLTAGGPHEQFF
TRBJ2-1,TRBV28,CASSLVWGLNEQFF
TRBJ1-6,TRBV7-2,CASSLAGTGDSPLHF
TRBJ1-1,TRBV7-2,CASSLDSGTSEAFF
TRBJ2-1,TRBV9,CASSAQGKGLGEQFF
TRBJ2-7,TRBV18,CASSSGQGAVYEQYF
TRBJ2-7,TRBV7-9,CASSLVGQGPNSYEQYF
TRBJ2-7,TRBV9,CASSVRGDRGIGEQYF
TRBJ1-1,TRBV6-5,CASSRDRGPNTEAFF
TRBJ2-5,TRBV18,CASSPKGGGGQETQYF
TRBJ2-4,TRBV7-9,CASSPAFAAKNIQYF
TRBJ2-2,TRBV30,CAWNKWRTSGSPGELFF
TRBJ1-5,TRBV6-6,CASTLSGNQPQHF
TRBJ2-2,TRBV7-9,CASTLERGTPNTGELFF
TRBJ1-4,TRBV29-1,CSVVHRVGEKLFF
TRBJ2-1,TRBV20-1,CSAREAYEQFF
TRBJ2-1,TRBV30,CAWRGTFYNEQFF
TRBJ1-2,TRBV29-1,CSAGQNYGYTF
TRBJ1-1,TRBV29-1,CSVDPDTMNTEAFF
TRBJ1-1,TRBV5-1,CASSLQTPTNTEAFF
TRBJ2-4,TRBV2,CASSTGGDIQYF
TRBJ2-3,TRBV4-3,CASSQDPNTDTQYF
TRBJ2-3,TRBV29-1,CSGDKGVDTQYF
TRBJ2-1,TRBV7-9,CASSPGQGTWFF
.,TRBV7-9,CASSDQGQDYEQYF
TRBJ1-1,TRBV2,CASREWGRVRTEAFF
TRBJ1-5,TRBV6-5,CASSGQSGNQPQHF
TRBJ2-4,TRBV6-5,CASSSGTASEEYIQYF
TRBJ1-2,TRBV7-9,CASLDRGGGYTF
TRBJ1-6,TRBV4-2,CASSQDWASPLHF
TRBJ2-2,TRBV29-1,CSVRWTNTGELFF
TRBJ1-2,TRBV28,CASSWGRGRINKPGYTF
TRBJ1-6,TRBV28,CATVAGGYNSPLHF